This T cell receptor beta chain was retrieved from a study of blood T cells in healthy people across ages. CDR3 length: 15 amino acids. Germline V gives CDR1 ENHRY, CDR2 SYGVKD. Between the trimmed V and J ends, which lost 6 bases and 0 bases, there was a span of 12 bases. This clonotype appeared a few times. Through a sample-barcoded 5' primer and a J-beta primer mix, a second PCR was run for 7 to 11 cycles. TCRdb re-called the 5' RACE reads with MiXCR, one entry per CDR3 protein. The sample has 600,000 to 900,000 distinct CDR3 sequences; 25% to 30% are singletons. These data were also reused for a study on T cells of mothers and their children.

This TCR derives from a boy younger than 18 in good health. What was sequenced was blood. The chain carries TRBV10-3 and TRBJ2-1; no clear D. The CDR3 DNA is TGTGCCATCAGACGACCGTCGAGCTCCTACAATGAGCAGTTCTTC. Its protein product is CAIRRPSSSYNEQFF.